These 14 T cell receptor beta chains were all obtained from the same sample, sequenced in a study of T-cell memory formation after mild COVID-19. A single record per CDR3 protein comes from TCRdb applying MiXCR to the 5' RACE reads. The sample lists approximately 500,000 distinct CDR3 sequences; around 25% were seen once. Sample: PBMCs or a T cell subset sorted from them (not recorded which). These TCRs come from an adult woman who had mild COVID-19 (a few samples of this study predate the infection). Cell type and time point are not known.

The chain employs TRBV24-1 and TRBJ2-7; D perhaps matches TRBD1 (7 bases). From germline, CDR1 is KGHDR and CDR2 SFDVKD. Trimming took off 3 bases at V and 4 bases at J, with 12 bases between the two ends. This CDR3 contains 14 residues. Here the CDR3 DNA reads TGTGCCACCAGTGATGGGGCAGGGGGGTACGAGCAGTACTTC. Translating gives CATSDGAGGYEQYF.

V gene TRBV7-3 combines with J gene TRBJ2-2; D gene uncertain. Looked up from germline, CDR1 is SGHTA and CDR2 is FQGTGA. This CDR3 spans 13 amino acids. The V gene lost 1 base and the J gene lost 8 bases, with 8 bases spanning the gap. CDR3 amino acids: CASSLIQSGELFF. The CDR3 nucleotides are TGTGCCAGCAGCTTAATTCAGTCAGGGGAGCTGTTTTTT. The full variable domain, completed using reference TRBV7-3 and TRBJ2-2, is GAGVSQTPSNKVTEKGKYVELRCDPISGHTALYWYRQSLGQGPEFLIYFQGTGAADDSGLPNDRFFAVRPEGSVSTLKIQRTERGDSAVYLCASSLIQSGELFFGEGSRLTVL.

The chain employs TRBV2 and TRBJ2-5, with 12 bases identical to TRBD2. The CDR3 is 14 amino acids. The V gene's germline CDR1 is SNHLY and CDR2 FYNNEI. V was pared by 6 bases and J by 3 bases, with 2 bases of the junction left unmatched. In DNA, the CDR3 is TGTGCCAGCAGGCGGACTAGCGGGGAAGAGACCCAGTACTTC. Translated, it gives CASRRTSGEETQYF.

The chain combines TRBV10-3 with TRBJ2-3; 7 bases agree with TRBD1. CDR1 ENHRY and CDR2 SYGVKD come from the germline V gene. V was pared by 10 bases and J by 3 bases, with 10 bases of the junction left unmatched. There are 14 residues in the CDR3. CDR3: CATGEGGRTDTQYF. The DNA of the CDR3 is TGTGCCACAGGGGAAGGGGGCAGAACAGATACGCAGTATTTT.

This chain connects TRBV5-1 to TRBJ2-2; 8 bases agree with TRBD1. From germline, CDR1 is SGHRS and CDR2 YFSETQ. V lost 3 bases, J lost 6 bases, and 1 base stayed unmatched. CDR3 length: 13 amino acids. CDR3 in amino acids: CASSWTGPGELFF. In DNA, the CDR3 is TGCGCCAGCAGCTGGACAGGGCCCGGGGAGCTGTTTTTT. Combining the CDR3 with reference TRBV5-1 and TRBJ2-2 gives the whole variable domain KAGVTQTPRYLIKTRGQQVTLSCSPISGHRSVSWYQQTPGQGLQFLFEYFSETQRNKGNFPGRFSGRQFSNSRSEMNVSTLELGDSALYLCASSWTGPGELFFGEGSRLTVL.

The rearrangement joins TRBV20-1 to TRBJ2-3; 8 bases map to TRBD1. CDR3 length: 15 amino acids. Germline-derived CDR1 and CDR2 are DFQATT and SNEGSKA (reference sequence). Trimming took 5 bases from V and 1 from J; bases not matched to a gene: 8. The CDR3 nucleotides read TGCAGTGCTGATCTACCGGGACAGGGCACAGATACGCAGTATTTT. It specifies CSADLPGQGTDTQYF.

This chain uses TRBV6-5 with TRBJ2-1; 12 nucleotides match TRBD2. Germline V lookup: CDR1 MNHEY, CDR2 SVGAGI. CDR3 length equals 14 residues. The trim removed 3 bases at V and 10 bases at J, leaving 4 bases unmatched. CDR3 sequence: CASSYTGLAGEQFF. The CDR3 DNA is TGTGCCAGCAGTTATACGGGACTAGCGGGCGAGCAGTTCTTC.

This clonotype was picked up a small number of times. The V and J genes are TRBV6-2 or TRBV6-3 and TRBJ2-3, with TRBD2 matching over 11 bases. CDR1 is MNHEY, CDR2 SVGEGT, per germline. CDR3 length: 18 residues. Losses at the gene ends were 3 bases for V and 2 bases for J; bases not matched to a gene: 10. The CDR3 region has the DNA TGTGCCAGCAGTTATGGTCGGCTAGCGGGAGGAACCACAGATACGCAGTATTTT. This gives the protein CASSYGRLAGGTTDTQYF.

This sequence joins TRBV6-6 and TRBJ2-7, with D possibly TRBD1 on 6 matching bases. This CDR3 comprises 15 residues. The V end was cut by 3 bases, the J end by 2 bases, with 14 bases between. In germline, CDR1 is MNHNY, CDR2 SVGAGI (reference sequence). The CDR3 coding sequence is TGTGCCAGCAGTTATAGGTCGGACAGTACCTACGAGCAGTACTTC. Amino acids: CASSYRSDSTYEQYF.

This clonotype was recorded a few times. The chain carries TRBV7-2 and TRBJ2-5, with 7 bases matching TRBD2. Germline CDR1 is SGHTA and CDR2 is FQGNSA. The CDR3 covers 14 residues. The junction had 3 bases not matched to a gene; V was cut back by 3 bases and J by 2 bases. Written as DNA, the CDR3 is TGTGCCAGCAGCTTCGGCGGGGGACAAGAGACCCAGTACTTC. It encodes CASSFGGGQETQYF.

This clonotype was observed a handful of times. The chain uses TRBV30 and TRBJ2-5; 9 nucleotides match TRBD1. The CDR3 covers 14 residues. J lost 4 bases, V lost 0 bases, and 3 bases had no gene match. Germline loops: CDR1 GTSNPN, CDR2 SVGIG (reference sequence). The CDR3 is CAWSVGTGRETQYF. The CDR3 region has the DNA TGTGCCTGGAGTGTGGGGACAGGGAGAGAGACCCAGTACTTC.

This clonotype has only a few counts. The CDR3 DNA reads TGTGCCAGCAGTCAGACCACATCCCCCACCGGGACGGGAAAAGAGACCCAGTACTTC. It specifies CASSQTTSPTGTGKETQYF. The chain uses TRBV12-3 or TRBV12-4 and TRBJ2-5; possibly TRBD1 or TRBD2 for D (5 bases each). Trimming took 5 bases from V and 3 from J, leaving 28 bases between them. The length of the CDR3 is 19 residues.

The chain employs TRBV2 and TRBJ2-7; perhaps D is TRBD1 or TRBD2 (6 bases each). This CDR3 region has 13 residues. In germline, CDR1 is SNHLY, CDR2 FYNNEI. The V end was cut by 6 bases, the J end by 6 bases, with 15 bases between. The CDR3 bases are TGTGCCAGCAGCCTACGAGGGGGGACCGAGCAGTACTTC. Translating it yields CASSLRGGTEQYF.

The CDR3: CASSKEQTNEQYF. DNA of the CDR3: TGTGCCAGCAGCAAGGAGCAGACTAACGAGCAGTACTTC. The chain couples TRBV9 to TRBJ2-7; a weak D match, TRBD2 (5 bases). Germline V gives CDR1 SGDLS, CDR2 YYNGEE. CDR3 length equals 13 residues. Trimming cost V 4 bases and J 5 bases, with 13 bases left between them.